Each of the 28 T cell receptor beta chains below was sequenced from the same sample in a study of T cells in localized non-small cell lung cancer. Data came from immunoSEQ multiplex PCR; TCRdb stores just in-frame clones and leaves some out. The sample holds 35,000 to 45,000 clones, more than 70% seen once. The specimen comprised peripheral blood, sampled before any cancer treatment. The origin of the receptors is a female donor over 55 with stage I squamous cell lung carcinoma.

The genes are TRBV9 and TRBJ2-7; 8 bases align to TRBD2. V gave up 0 bases and J gave up 6 bases; unmatched junction bases: 5. Germline CDR1 is SGDLS and CDR2 is YYNGEE. There are 14 residues in the CDR3. The CDR3 region is CASSVVAGPSEQYF. CDR3 bases: TGTGCCAGCAGCGTAGTAGCGGGGCCCTCCGAGCAGTACTTC.

A single count supports this clone. This chain connects TRBV6-5 to TRBJ2-7; D not certain. This CDR3 contains 12 residues. V was clipped by 5 bases and J by 3 bases, with 8 bases between them. Per the germline V gene, CDR1 is MNHEY and CDR2 is SVGAGI. The CDR3 is CASSLDGYEQYF. The CDR3 DNA reads as TGTGCCAGCAGTCTGGACGGCTACGAGCAGTACTTC.

This chain joins TRBV5-8 and TRBJ2-3; 14 bases fit TRBD2. CDR1 and CDR2 from the germline V gene are SGHTS and YDEGEE. CDR3 size: 16 residues. V shed 2 bases, J shed 6 bases, and the junction held 5 bases outside the gene matches. The chain's CDR3 is CASSFGTSGSWDTQYF. The CDR3 nucleotides are TGTGCCAGCAGCTTCGGGACTAGCGGGAGTTGGGATACGCAGTATTTT.

The rearrangement uses TRBV30 and TRBJ2-1; the D is unclear. This CDR3 is built from 11 residues. With 3 bases removed from V and 4 bases from J, the gap between germline ends came to 4 bases. The germline gives CDR1 GTSNPN, CDR2 SVGIG (reference sequence). CDR3 sequence reads: CAWRGYNEQFF. The CDR3, as DNA: TGTGCCTGGAGGGGGTACAATGAGCAGTTCTTC.

This clone has only one observation. The chain uses TRBV11-3 and TRBJ2-2; 8 bases are shared with TRBD2. J was trimmed by 6 bases and V by 1 base; bases with no gene match: 7. The germline CDR1 and CDR2 sequences are SGHNT and YENEEA. The CDR3 spans 16 residues. CDR3 sequence reads: CASSLVAGGKAGELFF. CDR3 DNA sequence: TGTGCCAGCAGCTTAGTCGCGGGAGGTAAAGCCGGGGAGCTGTTTTTT.

V gene TRBV11-3 combines with J gene TRBJ2-7, with 7 nucleotides matching TRBD2. The CDR3 sequence is 20 residues long. The trim removed 3 bases at V and 4 bases at J, leaving 24 bases unmatched. CDR1 is SGHNT and CDR2 is YENEEA in the germline V gene. CDR3 region: CASSFGTRERGTRGEYEQYF. DNA of the CDR3: TGTGCCAGCAGCTTTGGTACCCGGGAAAGAGGGACTCGGGGGGAATACGAGCAGTACTTC.

The chain combines TRBV4-3 with TRBJ2-5; 9 bases match TRBD1. Losses at the gene ends were 5 bases for V and 5 bases for J; bases not matched to a gene: 3. The CDR3 has 13 amino acids. Germline lookup yields CDR1 LGHNA and CDR2 YSLEER. The CDR3: CASSRDRGETQYF. The CDR3 DNA follows: TGCGCCAGCAGCAGAGACAGGGGGGAGACCCAGTACTTC.

This clone was found a few times. V is TRBV4-1 and J is TRBJ1-2; D is possibly TRBD1 (5 bases). Germline V CDR1 and CDR2: MGHRA, YSYEKL. The CDR3 extends over 15 amino acids. The V end lost 2 bases, the J end lost 2 bases, and 12 bases lay between the germline ends. The CDR3 sequence: CASSQFHRQNYGYTF. The DNA of the CDR3 is TGCGCCAGCAGCCAATTTCACCGACAGAACTATGGCTACACCTTC.

V gene TRBV5-4 combines with J gene TRBJ2-1; 8 nucleotides line up with TRBD2. With V trimmed by 0 bases and J by 7 bases, 3 bases remained unmatched. The germline gives CDR1 SGHNT, CDR2 YYREEE (reference sequence). The CDR3 is 14 amino acids. The CDR3 nucleotides are TGTGCCAGCAGCTTGGCCAGCGGGAGAAATGAGCAGTTCTTC. This encodes CASSLASGRNEQFF. Combining the CDR3 with reference TRBV5-4 and TRBJ2-1 gives the whole variable domain ETGVTQSPTHLIKTRGQQVTLRCSSQSGHNTVSWYQQALGQGPQFIFQYYREEENGRGNFPPRFSGLQFPNYSSELNVNALELDDSALYLCASSLASGRNEQFFGPGTRLTVL.

DNA of the CDR3: TGTGCCAGCAGCTTGGAGGGGGCCAATGAGCAGTTCTTC. Encoded protein: CASSLEGANEQFF. The chain joins TRBV5-4 to TRBJ2-1, with TRBD1 identical over 7 bases. Germline CDR1 SGHNT, CDR2 YYREEE (reference sequence). The CDR3 runs 13 residues. V trimming: 0 bases; J trimming: 6 bases; junction bases outside the gene matches: 0.

The chain joins TRBV18 to TRBJ1-1; maybe TRBD1 (6 bases). Trimming took off 3 bases at V and 0 bases at J, with 11 bases between the two ends. Germline lookup yields CDR1 KGHSH and CDR2 LQKENI. The CDR3 consists of 15 residues. The chain's CDR3 is CASSPTDRVNTEAFF. CDR3 in DNA: TGTGCCAGCTCACCCACGGACAGAGTGAACACTGAAGCTTTCTTT.

The rearrangement joins TRBV5-1 to TRBJ2-1; possibly TRBD2 for D (5 bases). The germline V gene has CDR1 SGHRS and CDR2 YFSETQ. The CDR3 covers 15 residues. Trimming left V 0 bases short and J 7 bases short, with 14 bases between. The chain's CDR3 is CASSLAVGALNEQFF. Written as DNA, the CDR3 is TGCGCCAGCAGCTTGGCCGTGGGAGCCCTGAATGAGCAGTTCTTC.

The rearrangement links TRBV5-1 to TRBJ1-2; weak D call: TRBD1 (6 bases). CDR3 length equals 15 residues. The germline V gene encodes CDR1 SGHRS and CDR2 YFSETQ. V lost 0 bases and J lost 8, with 17 bases in between. CDR3 nucleotides: TGCGCCAGCAGCTTGGGACCCGGGACAAGGGAGGGCTACACCTTC. It is translated as CASSLGPGTREGYTF.

The chain recombines TRBV29-1 with TRBJ2-7, with D unclear. V lost 0 bases and J 0 bases, leaving 9 bases between the germline ends. The CDR3 contains 14 residues. Germline V CDR1 and CDR2: SQVTM, ANQGSEA. In nucleotides, the CDR3 is TGCAGCGTTGAAGATCGCAGAAGCTCCTACGAGCAGTACTTC. This gives the protein CSVEDRRSSYEQYF.

V gene TRBV6-1 combines with J gene TRBJ2-7; D uncertain. Trimming pared 5 bases from V and 0 bases from J, leaving 11 bases between. Germline V gene lookup returns CDR1 MNHNS and CDR2 SASEGT. The CDR3 loop spans 14 amino acids. CDR3 in amino acids: CASSTGPYSYEQYF. The CDR3, as DNA: TGTGCCAGCAGTACGGGCCCGTACTCCTACGAGCAGTACTTC.

This clone is a singleton in its sample. The chain combines TRBV14 with TRBJ2-2; maybe TRBD1 (6 bases). The CDR3 is made up of 13 amino acids. CDR1 and CDR2 (germline): SGHDN, FVKESK. V dropped 4 bases and J dropped 8 bases, with 11 bases sitting between them. CDR3 sequence reads: CASSRGQTGELFF. For the CDR3, the DNA is TGTGCCAGCAGCCGGGGGCAAACGGGGGAGCTGTTTTTT.

This chain connects TRBV7-2 to TRBJ1-5; D might be TRBD1 (5 bases). V lost 5 bases and J lost 2, with 10 bases in between. Germline V gene data show CDR1 as SGHTA and CDR2 as FQGNSA. The CDR3 is made up of 14 amino acids. The CDR3 bases are TGTGCCAGCAGCCCGTCAGGGCGCAATCAGCCCCAGCATTTT. The encoded protein is CASSPSGRNQPQHF.

The CDR3 protein is CASSRTGWGDTSNQPQHF. The CDR3 DNA reads as TGTGCCAGCAGTCGAACTGGCTGGGGGGACACTAGCAATCAGCCCCAGCATTTT. The gene calls are TRBV7-2 and TRBJ1-5; weak D call: TRBD1 (6 bases). The germline V gene has CDR1 SGHTA and CDR2 FQGNSA. The CDR3 spans 18 residues. Deletions cut 6 bases from V and 0 bases from J, with 21 bases between.

This clone was observed once. The genes are TRBV5-4 and TRBJ2-2; 13 nucleotides line up with TRBD2. Germline-derived CDR1 and CDR2 are SGHNT and YYREEE (reference sequence). The CDR3 is made up of 18 amino acids. V lost 1 base to trimming and J lost 1 base; unmatched junction nucleotides: 4. CDR3 loop: CASSLRTSGRRNTGELFF. CDR3 nucleotides: TGTGCCAGCAGCTTGCGGACTAGCGGGAGACGGAACACCGGGGAGCTGTTTTTT. The variable domain in full, completed from reference TRBV5-4 and TRBJ2-2, reads ETGVTQSPTHLIKTRGQQVTLRCSSQSGHNTVSWYQQALGQGPQFIFQYYREEENGRGNFPPRFSGLQFPNYSSELNVNALELDDSALYLCASSLRTSGRRNTGELFFGEGSRLTVL.

V and J are TRBV2 and TRBJ1-1; D remains unclear. Germline V CDR1 and CDR2: SNHLY, FYNNEI. This CDR3 has 13 amino acids. The germline V and J ends were trimmed by 7 bases and 4 bases, with 13 bases remaining between them. In DNA, the CDR3 is TGTGCCAGCAAGTTCGGATTGACCACTGAAGCTTTCTTT. Amino acids: CASKFGLTTEAFF.

The CDR3 sequence: CASSLGTGTQYF. DNA of the CDR3: TGTGCCAGCAGCCTAGGAACGGGGACCCAGTACTTC. J is TRBJ2-5 and V is TRBV28; D ambiguous. This CDR3 is built from 12 residues. Trimming took off 6 bases at V and 7 bases at J, with 12 bases between the two ends. The V gene's germline CDR1 is MDHEN and CDR2 SYDVKM.

The chain is built from TRBV9 and TRBJ2-2; D gene uncertain. Germline-derived CDR1 and CDR2 are SGDLS and YYNGEE. CDR3 length: 15 amino acids. V lost 0 bases to trimming and J lost 2 bases, with 8 bases between them. CDR3 residues: CASSVVHLNTGELFF. In DNA form, the CDR3 reads TGTGCCAGCAGCGTAGTACACCTAAACACCGGGGAGCTGTTTTTT.

This clone came up once. The V call is TRBV7-2, the J call TRBJ2-7, with 10 bases that match TRBD2. With V trimmed by 3 bases and J by 1 base, 3 bases remained unmatched. CDR1 and CDR2 from the germline V gene are SGHTA and FQGNSA. The length of the CDR3 is 15 residues. CDR3 loop: CASSLRAGGSYEQYF. DNA of the CDR3: TGTGCCAGCAGCTTGAGAGCGGGAGGGTCCTACGAGCAGTACTTC. The full variable domain, completed using reference TRBV7-2 and TRBJ2-7, is GAGVSQSPSNKVTEKGKDVELRCDPISGHTALYWYRQSLGQGLEFLIYFQGNSAPDKSGLPSDRFSAERTGGSVSTLTIQRTQQEDSAVYLCASSLRAGGSYEQYFGPGTRLTVT.

The V and J genes are TRBV9 and TRBJ2-3; possible D gene TRBD2, 7 bases. Trimming removed 0 bases at V and 4 bases at J, with 18 bases between. The CDR3 has 17 amino acids. CDR1 and CDR2 (germline): SGDLS, YYNGEE. The CDR3 region has the DNA TGTGCCAGCAGCGTAGGGGAGGGGGGAGTAGGAGCAGATACGCAGTATTTT. This gives the protein CASSVGEGGVGADTQYF.

Worth noting for this clone: This specimen includes other DNA sequences encoding the same CDR3. The J gene is TRBJ2-2, the V gene TRBV5-4; 14 bases match TRBD2. Germline lookup yields CDR1 SGHNT and CDR2 YYREEE (reference sequence). CDR3 length: 18 amino acids. V was clipped by 4 bases and J by 1 base; unmatched bases: 6. The CDR3: CASSAGLAGARNTGELFF. CDR3 bases: TGTGCCAGCAGCGCGGGACTAGCGGGAGCAAGGAACACCGGGGAGCTGTTTTTT.

This clone has more than one count but fewer than ten. CDR3 nucleotide sequence: TGTGCCAGCAGCACCTGGAGGGACGGAAACACCATATATTTT. Its protein is CASSTWRDGNTIYF. The chain combines TRBV7-6 with TRBJ1-3; a weak D match, TRBD1 (5 bases). The germline CDR1 and CDR2 sequences are SGHVS and FNYEAQ. This CDR3 region has 14 residues. Trimming pared 5 bases from V and 4 bases from J, leaving 12 bases between.

This clone came up a few times. The V gene is TRBV5-6, the J gene TRBJ1-2; TRBD1 aligns across 9 bases. With V trimmed by 4 bases and J by 6 bases, 10 bases remained unmatched. The CDR3 is 15 residues long. CDR1 is SGHDT and CDR2 is YYEEEE in the germline V gene. CDR3 sequence: CASSHSGTGYNGYTF. The CDR3 nucleotides are TGTGCCAGCAGCCACTCCGGGACAGGGTATAATGGCTACACCTTC.

As DNA, the CDR3 is TGTGCCAGCAGTTTTGGACAGGGAGACTACAATGAGCAGTTCTTC. This codes for CASSFGQGDYNEQFF. This chain joins TRBV2 and TRBJ2-1; 8 bases line up with TRBD1. There are 15 residues in the CDR3. Germline V gives CDR1 SNHLY, CDR2 FYNNEI. The J segment lost 3 bases and the V segment lost 5 bases, leaving 6 bases of the junction unmatched.